The 8 T cell receptor beta chains reported below all come from one sample, sequenced in a study of blood T cell repertoires in COVID-19. TCRdb keeps only in-frame clones here, not all; method: immunoSEQ multiplex PCR. This sample has about 250,000 clones, with 80% to 90% found just once. Sequencing used PBMCs or T cells enriched from blood (not recorded which). The receptors derive from a woman aged 25-40 years with acute COVID-19.

The genes are TRBV5-4 and TRBJ2-6; no clear D gene. The CDR3 covers 16 residues. Looked up from germline, CDR1 is SGHNT and CDR2 is YYREEE (reference sequence). With 0 bases removed from V and 3 bases from J, the gap between germline ends came to 10 bases. CDR3 loop: CASSLGAPNGANVLTF. The CDR3 DNA reads TGTGCCAGCAGCTTGGGTGCCCCTAATGGGGCCAACGTCCTGACTTTC.

This clone was counted a few times. This chain joins TRBV7-9 and TRBJ1-2, with D possibly being TRBD1 (5 bases). This CDR3 contains 15 residues. CDR1 SEHNR and CDR2 FQNEAQ come from the germline V gene (reference sequence). V was pared by 5 bases and J by 6 bases, with 19 bases between. CDR3 protein: CASSIGGTQMDGYTF. As DNA, the CDR3 is TGTGCCAGCAGCATCGGGGGGACTCAAATGGATGGCTACACCTTC.

This sequence joins TRBV6-5 and TRBJ2-7, with D possibly being TRBD2 (6 bases). The CDR3 sequence is 14 residues long. Deletions cut 0 bases from V and 2 bases from J, with 8 bases between. CDR1 MNHEY and CDR2 SVGAGI come from the germline V gene. Here the CDR3 DNA reads TGTGCCAGCAGTTACTCACGCGGGACCTACGAGCAGTACTTC. It codes for CASSYSRGTYEQYF.

The chain couples TRBV7-9 to TRBJ2-1; tentative D call: TRBD2 (6 bases). This CDR3 has 14 residues. V was trimmed by 2 bases and J by 6 bases, leaving 11 bases between them. Per germline, CDR1 SEHNR and CDR2 FQNEAQ (reference sequence). DNA of the CDR3: TGTGCCAGCAGCTTACTAGGGGAGGCCAATGAGCAGTTCTTC. Residues: CASSLLGEANEQFF.

The chain links TRBV11-2 to TRBJ2-7, with 15 bases identical to TRBD2. The germline CDR1 and CDR2 sequences are SGHAT and FQNNGV. V lost 4 bases and J lost 5; bases outside the gene matches: 6. This CDR3 has 16 residues. For the CDR3, the DNA is TGTGCCAGCAGCTCGAGGACTAGCGGGGGGGAAGACGAGCAGTACTTC. Encoded protein: CASSSRTSGGEDEQYF.

The V gene is TRBV11-3, the J gene TRBJ2-2, with TRBD2 matching 8 bases. The ends lost 4 bases at V and 0 bases at J; junction bases unmatched: 4. Germline CDR1 reads SGHNT; CDR2 reads YENEEA. The CDR3 extends over 16 amino acids. The CDR3 DNA follows: TGTGCCAGCAGCTCCGGGGGGGGAGCGAACACCGGGGAGCTGTTTTTT. Protein: CASSSGGGANTGELFF.

The chain couples TRBV15 to TRBJ1-2; possible D gene TRBD1, 6 bases. The V end lost 4 bases, the J end lost 3 bases, and 6 bases lay between the germline ends. Germline V gene lookup returns CDR1 LNHNV and CDR2 YYDKDF (reference sequence). The CDR3 runs to 12 residues. The CDR3, as DNA: TGTGCCACCAGCACAGGGGACTATGGCTACACCTTC. As protein: CATSTGDYGYTF.

The rearrangement joins TRBV6-1 to TRBJ1-2; D gene unclear. V dropped 2 bases and J dropped 8 bases, with 9 bases sitting between them. The CDR3 spans 12 residues. Germline V gene data show CDR1 as MNHNS and CDR2 as SASEGT. This CDR3 is CASSEWMRGYTF. CDR3 DNA sequence: TGTGCCAGCAGTGAATGGATGAGGGGCTACACCTTC.